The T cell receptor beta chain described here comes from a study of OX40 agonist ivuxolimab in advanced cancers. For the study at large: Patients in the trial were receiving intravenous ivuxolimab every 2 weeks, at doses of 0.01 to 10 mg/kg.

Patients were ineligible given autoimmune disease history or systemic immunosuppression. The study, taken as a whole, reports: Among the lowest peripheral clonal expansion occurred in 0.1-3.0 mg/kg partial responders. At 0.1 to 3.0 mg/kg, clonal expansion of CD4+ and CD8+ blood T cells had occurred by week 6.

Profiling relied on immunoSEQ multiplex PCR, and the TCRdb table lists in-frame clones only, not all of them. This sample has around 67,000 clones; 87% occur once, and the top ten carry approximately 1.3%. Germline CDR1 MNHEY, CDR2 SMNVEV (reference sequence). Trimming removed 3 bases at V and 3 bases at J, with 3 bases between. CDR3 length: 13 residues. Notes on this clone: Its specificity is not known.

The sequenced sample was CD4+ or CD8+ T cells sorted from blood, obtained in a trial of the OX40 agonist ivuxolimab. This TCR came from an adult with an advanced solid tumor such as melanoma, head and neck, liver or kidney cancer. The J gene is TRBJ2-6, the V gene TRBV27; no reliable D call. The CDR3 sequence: CASSFYGANVLTF. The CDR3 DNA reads TGTGCCAGCAGTTTTTATGGGGCCAACGTCCTGACTTTC.